This TCR beta chain was sequenced during a study of shared clonotypes between healthy human individuals. Study context: The donor group consisted of two women and three men, aged 18 to 49. Each donor contributed plates that comprised three CD4 naive, three CD4 memory, two CD8 naive and one CD8 memory.

The table came from immunoSEQ multiplex PCR; TCRdb's copy has only in-frame clones and leaves some out. This table has 1,400,000 or so clones, 98% appearing once. The germline V gene has CDR1 SGDLS and CDR2 YYNGEE. V shed 0 bases and J shed 5 bases, with 6 bases lying between them. The CDR3 is 13 amino acids. The TCR originated in a man younger than 45 in good health. The chain has TRBV9 and TRBJ2-1; no reliable D call. The sample consisted of naive CD4+ T cells sorted from blood. The subset: CD45RA+ positively selected. CDR3 in amino acids: CASSVDVDNEQFF. CDR3 coding DNA: TGTGCCAGCAGCGTAGACGTGGACAATGAGCAGTTCTTC.